The next 27 T cell receptor beta chains were all read from a single sample in a study of cytomegalovirus exposure and HLA in healthy donors. Primers: 60 Vbeta forward and 13 Jbeta reverse. The method was immunoSEQ multiplex PCR; TCRdb's version includes in-frame clones alone and lacks a portion of them. Of about 150,000 clones in the sample, approximately 71% were seen once. The sequenced material came from PBMCs. The receptors originated from a man aged 30 to 45 in good health and CMV-seropositive.

This chain uses TRBV7-9 with TRBJ2-5; weak D call: TRBD2 (5 bases). The DNA end lines up better with TRBJ2-7; the J call may be wrong. CDR3 length: 15 amino acids. Per the germline V gene, CDR1 is SEHNR and CDR2 is FQNEAQ (reference sequence). The CDR3 sequence is CASSLSYGGGGEQYF. DNA of the CDR3: TGTGCCAGCAGCTTATCGTATGGCGGAGGCGGCGAGCAGTACTTC.

The chain links TRBV27 to TRBJ2-7; D is possibly TRBD2 (6 bases). The V and J ends lost 7 bases and 4 bases respectively, with 11 bases between them. The germline CDR1 and CDR2 sequences are MNHEY and SMNVEV (reference sequence). This CDR3 is built from 12 residues. The CDR3 sequence is CASTGLNYEQYF. For the CDR3, the DNA is TGTGCCAGCACAGGACTAAATTACGAGCAGTACTTC.

This clone has a handful of counts. The V call is TRBV30, the J call TRBJ2-2; D perhaps matches TRBD1 (5 bases). Germline V gene sequence: CDR1 GTSNPN, CDR2 SVGIG (reference sequence). The CDR3 loop spans 14 amino acids. The V end lost 1 base, the J end lost 2 bases, and 8 bases lay between the germline ends. Written as DNA, the CDR3 is TGTGCCTGGAGTGCAGGGTTTAACACCGGGGAGCTGTTTTTT. Translated, it gives CAWSAGFNTGELFF.

This sequence joins TRBV15 and TRBJ1-1; 9 nucleotides agree with TRBD1. Germline V lookup: CDR1 LNHNV, CDR2 YYDKDF (reference sequence). This CDR3 has 16 amino acids. V gave up 1 base and J gave up 1 base; unmatched junction bases: 4. The chain's CDR3 is CATSRGLGQGNTEAFF. CDR3 DNA sequence: TGTGCCACCAGCAGAGGCCTGGGACAGGGGAACACTGAAGCTTTCTTT.

This chain links TRBV11-3 with TRBJ1-1; 7 bases are shared with TRBD1. Trimming at V came to 4 bases and at J to 9 bases, leaving 8 bases not matched to a gene. Germline V gene data show CDR1 as SGHNT and CDR2 as YENEEA. The CDR3 sequence is 13 residues long. The CDR3 spells CASSSSDRAKAFF. The CDR3 coding sequence is TGTGCCAGCAGCTCTTCAGACAGGGCGAAAGCTTTCTTT.

This chain joins TRBV28 and TRBJ1-5; D may be TRBD1 (6 bases). The CDR3 has 14 residues. V lost 4 bases, J lost 6 bases, and 13 bases lay in between. Germline CDR1 MDHEN, CDR2 SYDVKM. The DNA for the CDR3 is TGTGCCAGCAGTTCCCCCGGGACAAGTCAGCCCCAGCATTTT. Amino acid sequence: CASSSPGTSQPQHF.

This clone was picked up one time. At one end, the junction sequence differs from germline, possibly due to a read error. Other DNA sequences in this sample translate to the same CDR3. The J gene is TRBJ1-5, the V gene TRBV11-2; D not resolved. This CDR3 region has 13 residues. Germline V gene lookup returns CDR1 SGHAT and CDR2 FQNNGV. The CDR3 coding sequence is TGTGCCAGCAGCCTAGAGAGAGATCAGCCCCAGCATTTT. Protein product: CASSLERDQPQHF. Complete variable domain (other parts from reference TRBV11-2 and TRBJ1-5): EAGVAQSPRYKIIEKRQSVAFWCNPISGHATLYWYQQILGQGPKLLIQFQNNGVVDDSQLPKDRFSAERLKGVDSTLKIQPAKLEDSAVYLCASSLERDQPQHFGDGTRLSIL.

The chain employs TRBV5-1 and TRBJ2-5, with 14 bases fitting TRBD2. Near its end, the DNA agrees better with TRBJ2-7, so the J call may be wrong. CDR3 length: 16 amino acids. Germline CDR1 and CDR2: SGHRS and YFSETQ. This CDR3 is CASSPPGLAGDSEQYF. The CDR3, as DNA: TGCGCCAGCAGCCCACCGGGACTAGCGGGAGACAGCGAGCAGTACTTC.

V and J are TRBV4-1 and TRBJ2-3, with D hard to call. The V gene lost 0 bases and the J gene lost 7 bases, with 11 bases spanning the gap. CDR3 size: 14 residues. Germline values: CDR1 MGHRA, CDR2 YSYEKL. CDR3 amino acids: CASSQDHSSNTQYF. The CDR3 coding sequence is TGCGCCAGCAGCCAAGATCACTCTTCGAATACGCAGTATTTT.

This chain uses TRBV6-5 with TRBJ2-7; D ambiguous. V gave up 0 bases and J gave up 2 bases, with 5 bases separating them. Germline V gene sequence: CDR1 MNHEY, CDR2 SVGAGI. The CDR3 totals 13 residues. This CDR3 is CASSYSSPYEQYF. The CDR3 bases are TGTGCCAGCAGTTACTCCAGTCCCTACGAGCAGTACTTC.

This sequence joins TRBV5-1 and TRBJ2-7; 8 nucleotides line up with TRBD2. Germline V gives CDR1 SGHRS, CDR2 YFSETQ. V shed 4 bases and J 4 bases; nucleotides not matched to a gene: 4. This CDR3 is 13 amino acids long. The CDR3 here is CASSPGGDYEQYF. The DNA of the CDR3 is TGCGCCAGCAGCCCGGGGGGGGATTACGAGCAGTACTTC.

CDR3 DNA: TGTGCCAGTCAGACCGGGACAGGGGGCATCGGGGAGCTGTTTTTT. It specifies CASQTGTGGIGELFF. The genes are TRBV13 and TRBJ2-2; 12 bases line up with TRBD1. The CDR3 sequence is 15 residues long. Per the germline V gene, CDR1 is PRHDT and CDR2 is FYEKMQ (reference sequence). The ends lost 9 bases at V and 7 bases at J; junction bases unmatched: 9.

V and J are TRBV6-6 and TRBJ2-1; 7 bases align to TRBD2. The CDR3 covers 15 residues. With 2 bases clipped from V and 8 bases from J, the junction kept 9 bases outside the gene matches. Germline CDR1 MNHNY, CDR2 SVGAGI (reference sequence). CDR3 sequence reads: CASSYVLATRHEQFF. CDR3 DNA sequence: TGTGCCAGCAGTTACGTACTAGCGACTAGACATGAGCAGTTCTTC.

The chain links TRBV13 to TRBJ2-2; D may be TRBD2 (5 bases). CDR3 length: 18 amino acids. Germline CDR1 and CDR2: PRHDT and FYEKMQ (reference sequence). Trimming removed 4 bases at V and 5 bases at J, with 23 bases between. The CDR3 region has the DNA TGTGCCAGCAGCTCCTTCCTAGCTACAACCTCCGTAACCGGGGAGCTGTTTTTT. It specifies CASSSFLATTSVTGELFF.

The genes are TRBV11-3 and TRBJ2-3, with D possibly TRBD2 on 5 matching bases. The V end was cut by 5 bases, the J end by 6 bases, with 9 bases between. CDR1 and CDR2 (germline): SGHNT, YENEEA. There are 12 residues in the CDR3. The CDR3 nucleotides are TGTGCCAGCAGCCCTACTAGGGATACGCAGTATTTT. It is translated as CASSPTRDTQYF. The whole variable domain, remainder taken from reference TRBV11-3 and TRBJ2-3, is EAGVVQSPRYKIIEKKQPVAFWCNPISGHNTLYWYLQNLGQGPELLIRYENEEAVDDSQLPKDRFSAERLKGVDSTLKIQPAELGDSAVYLCASSPTRDTQYFGPGTRLTVL.

V gene TRBV19 combines with J gene TRBJ1-5; D might be TRBD1 (6 bases). V was cut by 5 bases and J by 1 base, with 24 bases left in between. Germline CDR1 and CDR2: LNHDA and SQIVND (reference sequence). The CDR3 has 19 residues. Here the CDR3 reads CASSPHRDTRLKSNQPQHF. CDR3 nucleotides: TGTGCCAGTAGTCCCCACCGGGACACTAGACTTAAAAGCAATCAGCCCCAGCATTTT.

The chain is built from TRBV10-3 and TRBJ1-2; D remains unclear. Trimming shortened V by 3 bases and J by 3 bases, and 8 bases separated the two germline ends. Germline V CDR1 and CDR2: ENHRY, SYGVKD. CDR3 length equals 13 residues. CDR3 protein: CAISDAVHYGYTF. Here the CDR3 DNA reads TGTGCCATCAGTGACGCGGTACACTATGGCTACACCTTC.

The chain links TRBV4-1 to TRBJ2-7, with D possibly matching TRBD1 (6 bases). The CDR3 runs 13 residues. The germline V and J ends were trimmed by 3 bases and 6 bases, with 12 bases remaining between them. Germline CDR1 is MGHRA and CDR2 is YSYEKL. For the CDR3, the DNA is TGCGCCAGCAGCCATCCAGGACAGTCCGAGCAGTACTTC. It encodes CASSHPGQSEQYF.

The chain employs TRBV11-2 and TRBJ2-5; 11 nucleotides line up with TRBD2. The CDR3 is 18 amino acids. V dropped 1 base and J dropped 3; count of bases not matched to a gene: 10. The germline gives CDR1 SGHAT, CDR2 FQNNGV. The CDR3 region is CASSLVRLAGGLKETQYF. DNA for the CDR3: TGTGCCAGCAGCTTAGTTCGGCTAGCGGGAGGATTAAAAGAGACCCAGTACTTC.

The chain carries TRBV27 and TRBJ2-7, with TRBD2 identical over 8 bases. Trimming at V came to 6 bases and at J to 4 bases, leaving 11 bases not matched to a gene. The CDR3 is 15 amino acids. Germline CDR1 reads MNHEY; CDR2 reads SMNVEV (reference sequence). The CDR3 protein is CASSLTGVAGYEQYF. CDR3 nucleotide sequence: TGTGCCAGCAGCCTCACCGGGGTAGCGGGGTACGAGCAGTACTTC.

The chain links TRBV2 to TRBJ1-5; D is undetermined. This CDR3 is built from 15 residues. Germline CDR1 is SNHLY and CDR2 is FYNNEI. V gave up 6 bases and J gave up 0 bases, with 12 bases separating them. CDR3 sequence reads: CASRQELGSNQPQHF. The DNA for the CDR3 is TGTGCCAGCAGGCAGGAACTGGGTAGCAATCAGCCCCAGCATTTT.

This chain links TRBV5-1 with TRBJ2-5; 7 bases match TRBD2. The CDR3 runs 13 residues. V lost 2 bases and J lost 4; bases outside the gene matches: 2. The germline gives CDR1 SGHRS, CDR2 YFSETQ. The CDR3 bases are TGCGCCAGCAGCTTCCCGGGGGGAGAGACCCAGTACTTC. Residues: CASSFPGGETQYF.

The chain employs TRBV19 and TRBJ2-3; 7 nucleotides line up with TRBD1. Germline V gene data show CDR1 as LNHDA and CDR2 as SQIVND (reference sequence). This CDR3 is built from 16 residues. Trimming at V came to 6 bases and at J to 7 bases, leaving 16 bases not matched to a gene. The CDR3 DNA reads TGTGCCAGTAGCACACCTAGACAGGGCCTTACTAATACGCAGTATTTT. Its protein is CASSTPRQGLTNTQYF.

This clone was seen a handful of times. The rearrangement joins TRBV5-1 to TRBJ1-4, with 7 bases that match TRBD1. Per germline, CDR1 SGHRS and CDR2 YFSETQ. V gave up 4 bases and J gave up 7 bases; unmatched junction bases: 13. There are 16 residues in the CDR3. The CDR3 DNA is TGCGCCAGCAGCCCCGACTGGACAGGCCGTGGTGAAAAACTGTTTTTT. Its translation: CASSPDWTGRGEKLFF.

About this clone itself: Other DNA sequences of this sample code for an identical CDR3. V gene TRBV27 combines with J gene TRBJ2-7, with 7 bases that match TRBD2. This CDR3 is built from 14 residues. Trimming removed 3 bases from V and 0 bases from J; junction bases left unmatched: 2. Germline V gene sequence: CDR1 MNHEY, CDR2 SMNVEV (reference sequence). The CDR3 nucleotides are TGTGCCAGCAGTTTGGGGGGGAGCTCCTACGAGCAGTACTTC. It encodes CASSLGGSSYEQYF.

The sample holds one count of this clone. The V gene is TRBV19, the J gene TRBJ2-5; TRBD1 matches 8 bases. Germline V gene sequence: CDR1 LNHDA, CDR2 SQIVND (reference sequence). This CDR3 contains 14 residues. The V segment lost 1 base and the J segment 2 bases; nucleotides outside the gene matches: 0. The CDR3 DNA reads as TGTGCCAGTAGTATAGGGACAGGGCAAGAGACCCAGTACTTC. Residues: CASSIGTGQETQYF.

J is TRBJ1-2 and V is TRBV14; D perhaps matches TRBD1 (5 bases). CDR1 is SGHDN and CDR2 is FVKESK in the germline V gene. The CDR3 has 13 amino acids. Trimming took off 2 bases at V and 4 bases at J, with 8 bases between the two ends. This CDR3 is CASSQRGGYGYTF. CDR3 DNA sequence: TGTGCCAGCAGCCAAAGGGGCGGCTATGGCTACACCTTC.